This record concerns one T cell receptor beta chain sequence. Its matching antigen is unknown. Naive-designated CD8 cells lacked CD45RO, were positively enriched for CCR7, and omitted terminally differentiated effector memory CD45RA+ cells. The data derive from a study of shared clonotypes between healthy human individuals. CDR1 is SGHTA and CDR2 is FQGNSA in the germline V gene. Trimming removed 5 bases at V and 9 bases at J, with 20 bases between. The CDR3 has 15 residues. Genomic DNA per cell subset filled all wells of several immunoSEQ plates. Profiled with immunoSEQ multiplex PCR; TCRdb holds only in-frame clones, not every one. Among about 800,000 clones listed, just over 95% were seen once. Study-level findings and limits: On the whole, naive subsets had larger estimated richness than memory subsets had. In this cohort, only blood was sampled, and tissue repertoires likely differ.

The specimen was naive CD8+ T cells sorted from blood. This receptor was identified in a man aged 25-45 years in good health. The chain has TRBV7-2 and TRBJ2-1; D is perhaps TRBD1 or TRBD2 (6 bases each). The CDR3 protein is CASSLWTQGGPEQFF. The CDR3 bases are TGTGCCAGCAGCCTGTGGACACAAGGGGGGCCTGAGCAGTTCTTC.